One sample yielded the 15 T cell receptor beta chains listed below, sequenced in a study of shared clonotypes between healthy human individuals. Here immunoSEQ multiplex PCR was the method, and the copy in TCRdb shows in-frame clones only, minus some. Among millions of clones, 85% to 95% were seen once, and the ten largest hold 0.13%. Sequenced input: naive CD4+ T cells sorted from blood. Subset denoted: CD45RA+ positively selected. The origin of the receptors is a young man in good health.

The rearrangement links TRBV19 to TRBJ1-1; 7 bases are a match to TRBD1. CDR3 length: 15 amino acids. Per germline, CDR1 LNHDA and CDR2 SQIVND (reference sequence). V gave up 1 base and J gave up 1 base; unmatched junction bases: 3. The CDR3 loop reads CASSIAHRGNTEAFF. The DNA for the CDR3 is TGTGCCAGTAGTATAGCCCACAGGGGGAACACTGAAGCTTTCTTT. Together with reference TRBV19 and TRBJ1-1, the CDR3 gives the full variable domain: DGGITQSPKYLFRKEGQNVTLSCEQNLNHDAMYWYRQDPGQGLRLIYYSQIVNDFQKGDIAEGYSVSREKKESFPLTVTSAQKNPTAFYLCASSIAHRGNTEAFFGQGTRLTVV.

This rearrangement joins TRBV6-5 to TRBJ1-1, with TRBD1 matching 7 bases. Germline CDR1 MNHEY, CDR2 SVGAGI. The J segment lost 6 bases and the V segment lost 7 bases, leaving 2 bases of the junction unmatched. The CDR3 is 11 amino acids. The CDR3: CASKRGPEAFF. The CDR3, as DNA: TGTGCCAGCAAAAGGGGGCCTGAAGCTTTCTTT.

The chain has TRBV14 and TRBJ1-1; D is perhaps TRBD1 (5 bases). This CDR3 spans 16 amino acids. The germline gives CDR1 SGHDN, CDR2 FVKESK. Trimming cost V 2 bases and J 6 bases, with 19 bases left between them. The CDR3 is CASSQRTGSGGSEAFF. The CDR3 bases are TGTGCCAGCAGCCAACGGACGGGCTCTGGGGGGTCTGAAGCTTTCTTT.

This sequence joins TRBV4-1 and TRBJ1-2, with 8 bases that match TRBD1. In germline, CDR1 is MGHRA, CDR2 YSYEKL. With V trimmed by 4 bases and J by 6 bases, 10 bases remained unmatched. CDR3 length: 15 residues. The CDR3 DNA reads TGCGCCAGCAGCCTTGCTGGACAGGGAAATGATGGCTACACCTTC. This gives the protein CASSLAGQGNDGYTF.

The chain joins TRBV9 to TRBJ1-2; D may be TRBD1 (6 bases). Looked up from germline, CDR1 is SGDLS and CDR2 is YYNGEE. The germline V and J ends were trimmed by 3 bases and 8 bases, with 14 bases remaining between them. The CDR3 is 13 amino acids. CDR3 protein: CASSALQGIGYTF. As DNA, the CDR3 is TGTGCCAGCAGCGCGCTACAGGGAATCGGCTACACCTTC.

J is TRBJ1-2 and V is TRBV5-1; TRBD1 matches 7 bases. Germline loops: CDR1 SGHRS, CDR2 YFSETQ. The CDR3 has 14 residues. The junction had 7 bases not matched to a gene; V was cut back by 4 bases and J by 4 bases. Written as DNA, the CDR3 is TGCGCCAGCAGCAAACCGGGACAGCCCTATGGCTACACCTTC. Translated: CASSKPGQPYGYTF. Based on the CDR3 plus reference TRBV5-1 and TRBJ1-2, the full variable domain is KAGVTQTPRYLIKTRGQQVTLSCSPISGHRSVSWYQQTPGQGLQFLFEYFSETQRNKGNFPGRFSGRQFSNSRSEMNVSTLELGDSALYLCASSKPGQPYGYTFGSGTRLTVV.

This chain uses TRBV11-2 with TRBJ2-3, with D hard to call. Trimming left V 1 base short and J 1 base short, with 9 bases between. This CDR3 comprises 15 residues. Germline CDR1 SGHAT, CDR2 FQNNGV. CDR3 loop: CASSLGGGGTDTQYF. The CDR3, as DNA: TGTGCCAGCAGCTTAGGTGGCGGTGGCACAGATACGCAGTATTTT.

The V gene is TRBV29-1, the J gene TRBJ1-2; 9 nucleotides match TRBD1. The J segment lost 8 bases and the V segment lost 7 bases, leaving 11 bases of the junction unmatched. There are 13 residues in the CDR3. The germline V gene has CDR1 SQVTM and CDR2 ANQGSEA. The CDR3 reads CSATDRGWGGYTF. CDR3 coding DNA: TGCAGCGCTACGGACAGGGGCTGGGGCGGCTACACCTTC.

The chain joins TRBV18 to TRBJ2-7; 7 bases fit TRBD1. Germline V lookup: CDR1 KGHSH, CDR2 LQKENI. This CDR3 has 14 amino acids. V shed 4 bases and J 4 bases; nucleotides not matched to a gene: 7. The CDR3 protein is CASSRSVTGYEQYF. Written as DNA, the CDR3 is TGTGCCAGCTCACGCTCCGTGACAGGGTACGAGCAGTACTTC.

This chain connects TRBV6-5 to TRBJ1-4; no definite D call. The germline V and J ends were trimmed by 6 bases and 8 bases, with 16 bases remaining between them. Germline assignment: CDR1 MNHEY and CDR2 SVGAGI. The CDR3 has 14 residues. The CDR3 loop reads CASRSHSAVEKLFF. In DNA, the CDR3 is TGTGCCAGCAGGAGTCACAGCGCGGTGGAAAAACTGTTTTTT.

V gene TRBV5-4 combines with J gene TRBJ2-1; D is undetermined. Trimming left V 1 base short and J 0 bases short, with 8 bases between. CDR1 and CDR2 (germline): SGHNT, YYREEE (reference sequence). The CDR3 extends over 15 amino acids. The CDR3 spells CASSLKESSYNEQFF. Here the CDR3 DNA reads TGTGCCAGCAGCTTGAAAGAGAGCTCCTACAATGAGCAGTTCTTC.

This chain links TRBV6-1 with TRBJ2-2; D tentatively fits TRBD1 or TRBD2 (5 bases each). V was pared by 5 bases and J by 5 bases, with 12 bases between. The CDR3 runs 14 residues. Germline CDR1 reads MNHNS; CDR2 reads SASEGT. The CDR3 DNA sequence: TGTGCCAGCAGTCCGGGACGATGGACCGGGGAGCTGTTTTTT. The encoded protein is CASSPGRWTGELFF.

V usage is TRBV6-1 and J usage is TRBJ1-1, with TRBD1 matching over 9 bases. Per the germline V gene, CDR1 is MNHNS and CDR2 is SASEGT. The J segment lost 5 bases and the V segment lost 5 bases, leaving 9 bases of the junction unmatched. This CDR3 has 15 amino acids. The CDR3 loop reads CASSSQGALGTEAFF. CDR3 DNA sequence: TGTGCCAGCAGTTCACAGGGGGCGCTAGGAACTGAAGCTTTCTTT.

This chain joins TRBV2 and TRBJ2-4, with D maybe TRBD1 (6 bases). Germline V gene sequence: CDR1 SNHLY, CDR2 FYNNEI. The CDR3 runs 15 residues. Trimming removed 0 bases at V and 1 base at J, with 7 bases between. The CDR3 protein is CASSEADRAKNIQYF. CDR3 bases: TGTGCCAGCAGTGAAGCCGACAGGGCCAAAAACATTCAGTACTTC.

In regard to this clone: The junction differs from germline at one of its ends, possibly a read error. V gene TRBV7-7 combines with J gene TRBJ2-1, with D maybe TRBD2 (7 bases). CDR3 length: 12 residues. From germline, CDR1 is SSHAT and CDR2 FNYEAQ (reference sequence). CDR3 loop: CASSLEGGAQFF. CDR3 bases: TGTGCTAGCAGCTTAGAAGGGGGGGCGCAGTTCTTC.